This passage covers 8 T cell receptor beta chains from one sample sequenced in a study of CD8 T cells in ankylosing spondylitis. TCRdb analysed the 5' RACE reads with MiXCR anew, one entry per CDR3 protein. Here the sample spans about 36,000 distinct CDR3 sequences, approximately 5.9% being singletons. The sequencing sample was made of blood, either unsorted or a sorted T cell fraction (not recorded which). The receptors here all came from a male donor with ankylosing spondylitis or in good health (not recorded which).

The sample holds a few counts of this clonotype. This chain uses TRBV7-3 with TRBJ2-1; 10 nucleotides agree with TRBD2. The junction had 5 bases not matched to a gene; V was cut back by 5 bases and J by 10 bases. Germline CDR1 and CDR2: SGHTA and FQGTGA. The CDR3 loop spans 13 amino acids. CDR3 residues: CASSLTLAGEQFF. DNA of the CDR3: TGTGCCAGCAGCCTTACACTAGCGGGAGAGCAGTTCTTC.

The table lists this clonotype with many counts. The genes are TRBV20-1 and TRBJ2-5; D could derive from TRBD1 or TRBD2 (5 bases each). This CDR3 spans 13 amino acids. CDR1 DFQATT and CDR2 SNEGSKA come from the germline V gene (reference sequence). The V gene lost 6 bases and the J gene lost 0 bases, with 11 bases spanning the gap. The CDR3: CSAGDLYQETQYF. The CDR3 nucleotides are TGCAGTGCGGGGGACCTGTACCAAGAGACCCAGTACTTC.

At least ten counts were recorded for this clonotype. V is TRBV19 and J is TRBJ1-5; 8 nucleotides line up with TRBD1. V shed 7 bases, J shed 0 bases, and the junction held 8 bases outside the gene matches. This CDR3 is 16 amino acids long. CDR1 is LNHDA and CDR2 is SQIVND in the germline V gene (reference sequence). DNA for the CDR3: TGTGCCAGTAAAAGGACAGGGACGTATAGCAATCAGCCCCAGCATTTT. Its translation is CASKRTGTYSNQPQHF.

This clonotype showed up many times. V gene TRBV5-6 combines with J gene TRBJ1-3, with D uncertain. The V end lost 3 bases, the J end lost 0 bases, and 7 bases lay between the germline ends. The CDR3 is 14 residues long. CDR1 is SGHDT, CDR2 YYEEEE, per germline. The CDR3 DNA reads as TGTGCCAGCAGCTCCCTAGGCTCTGGAAACACCATATATTTT. Encoded protein: CASSSLGSGNTIYF. Variable domain in full (rest from reference TRBV5-6 and TRBJ1-3): DAGVTQSPTHLIKTRGQQVTLRCSPKSGHDTVSWYQQALGQGPQFIFQYYEEEERQRGNFPDRFSGHQFPNYSSELNVNALLLGDSALYLCASSSLGSGNTIYFGEGSWLTVV.

This clonotype was detected many times. The rearrangement uses TRBV20-1 and TRBJ1-6; D might be TRBD1 (6 bases). Between the trimmed V and J ends, which lost 0 bases and 0 bases, there was a span of 12 bases. This CDR3 is built from 17 residues. CDR1 and CDR2 from the germline V gene are DFQATT and SNEGSKA (reference sequence). DNA of the CDR3: TGCAGTGCTAGAGACCGGACAGCGAGCTCCTATAATTCACCCCTCCACTTT. Encoded protein: CSARDRTASSYNSPLHF.

There are many counts of this clonotype. The chain couples TRBV9 to TRBJ2-2; 10 bases map to TRBD2. Trimming removed 0 bases from V and 11 bases from J; junction bases left unmatched: 13. The CDR3 is 17 residues long. The germline gives CDR1 SGDLS, CDR2 YYNGEE. In nucleotides, the CDR3 is TGTGCCAGCAGCGTAGAGGCTAGCGGGAGACCCGCGAGAGAGCTGTTTTTT. It is translated as CASSVEASGRPARELFF. Drawing the rest from reference TRBV9 and TRBJ2-2, the complete variable domain is DSGVTQTPKHLITATGQRVTLRCSPRSGDLSVYWYQQSLDQGLQFLIQYYNGEERAKGNILERFSAQQFPDLHSELNLSSLELGDSALYFCASSVEASGRPARELFFGEGSRLTVL.

This clonotype was counted at least ten times. The chain is built from TRBV20-1 and TRBJ2-1; D is uncertain. Deletions cut 0 bases from V and 4 bases from J, with 13 bases between. Germline V gives CDR1 DFQATT, CDR2 SNEGSKA (reference sequence). There are 15 residues in the CDR3. The CDR3 here is CSARDGSLGYNEQFF. For the CDR3, the DNA is TGCAGTGCTAGAGATGGCTCTCTGGGGTACAATGAGCAGTTCTTC.

This clonotype was seen ten or more times. V gene TRBV27 combines with J gene TRBJ2-6; D remains ambiguous. Germline V gene sequence: CDR1 MNHEY, CDR2 SMNVEV (reference sequence). This CDR3 is built from 13 residues. The germline V and J ends were trimmed by 4 bases and 1 base, with 2 bases remaining between them. CDR3: CASSWSGANVLTF. The CDR3 region has the DNA TGTGCCAGCAGTTGGTCTGGGGCCAACGTCCTGACTTTC.